One and the same sample provided the 17 T cell receptor beta chains below, sequenced in a study of CXCR3-negative and CXCR3-positive naive CD8 T cells. TRB cDNA libraries were made by UMI-labeled 5' RACE. Each CDR3 protein gets one entry in TCRdb, which reprocessed the 5' RACE reads and gives no DNA. Recorded for this sample: more than 45,000 distinct CDR3 sequences. The sequencing input was memory CD8+ T cells from blood. All receptors derive from a human donor in good health. Some clones in this sample may be carry-over from other donors' samples.

The chain combines TRBV6-5 with TRBJ2-2; the D gene TCRdb calls, TRBD1, cannot be checked with no DNA. This CDR3 has 16 residues. The V gene's germline CDR1 is MNHEY and CDR2 SVGAGI. The CDR3 sequence: CASTPDRAMNTGELFF.

This chain uses TRBV12-3 or TRBV12-4 with TRBJ2-2; without DNA, the TCRdb call of TRBD1 cannot be checked. The CDR3 is 15 amino acids. CDR3 amino acids: CASSLRPGFTGELFF.

The chain links TRBV27 to TRBJ2-7; TCRdb reports TRBD2, a call that lacks DNA to check it against. This CDR3 is built from 16 residues. CDR1 and CDR2 from the germline V gene are MNHEY and SMNVEV (reference sequence). The CDR3 sequence: CASSPHLPDTSYEQYF.

V usage is TRBV12-3 or TRBV12-4 and J usage is TRBJ2-1. The CDR3 totals 14 residues. The chain's CDR3 is CATNAWGIYNEQFF.

The rearrangement joins TRBV6-1 to TRBJ1-5. Germline V lookup: CDR1 MNHNS, CDR2 SASEGT. This CDR3 spans 14 amino acids. CDR3 sequence: CAIGGKYSNQPQHF.

The chain is built from TRBV9 and TRBJ1-1. Germline lookup yields CDR1 SGDLS and CDR2 YYNGEE. The CDR3 totals 13 residues. This CDR3 is CASSVALDTEAFF.

The chain joins TRBV29-1 to TRBJ1-1; TCRdb gives TRBD1 as the D gene, but with no DNA this cannot be confirmed. Germline V gives CDR1 SQVTM, CDR2 ANQGSEA. CDR3 length equals 15 residues. The CDR3 protein is CSVEDLGQLNTEAFF.

The gene calls are TRBV5-1 and TRBJ2-1. This CDR3 spans 13 amino acids. CDR1 is SGHRS, CDR2 YFSETQ, per germline. CDR3 region: CASSLASSNEQFF.

The chain recombines TRBV7-3 with TRBJ1-1. The CDR3 contains 13 residues. Germline V gene sequence: CDR1 SGHTA, CDR2 FQGTGA. The CDR3: CASRLDSFTEAFF.

V usage is TRBV28 and J usage is TRBJ2-7. The CDR3 sequence is 14 residues long. Germline CDR1 and CDR2: MDHEN and SYDVKM. The CDR3 region is CASSFDISSYEQYF.

The V gene is TRBV11-2, the J gene TRBJ2-1. There are 15 residues in the CDR3. Germline CDR1 SGHAT, CDR2 FQNNGV. This CDR3 is CASSLSSNSYNEQFF.

The rearrangement joins TRBV7-2 to TRBJ1-2; TCRdb indicates TRBD1, and absent DNA this call remains unverified. This CDR3 has 15 amino acids. The V gene's germline CDR1 is SGHTA and CDR2 FQGNSA. This CDR3 reads CASSLDSTDSYGYTF.

V usage is TRBV7-8 and J usage is TRBJ2-4. There are 16 residues in the CDR3. Germline V lookup: CDR1 SGHVS, CDR2 FQNEAQ. CDR3: CASSAAADGAKNIQYF.

The genes are TRBV19 and TRBJ2-7; the TCRdb call, TRBD1, lacks DNA for checking. CDR3 length: 13 amino acids. Germline V gene data show CDR1 as LNHDA and CDR2 as SQIVND (reference sequence). CDR3 sequence: CASRHDRGYEQYF. The full variable domain, completed using reference TRBV19 and TRBJ2-7, is DGGITQSPKYLFRKEGQNVTLSCEQNLNHDAMYWYRQDPGQGLRLIYYSQIVNDFQKGDIAEGYSVSREKKESFPLTVTSAQKNPTAFYLCASRHDRGYEQYFGPGTRLTVT.

The rearrangement links TRBV28 to TRBJ2-7; lacking DNA, the TRBD1 call made by TCRdb goes unchecked. Germline-derived CDR1 and CDR2 are MDHEN and SYDVKM. The CDR3 totals 14 residues. CDR3 amino acids: CASSGLWVKDEQYF.

The chain uses TRBV29-1 and TRBJ2-7; the D gene TCRdb calls, TRBD1, cannot be checked with no DNA. CDR3 length equals 11 residues. Germline CDR1 reads SQVTM; CDR2 reads ANQGSEA. CDR3 sequence reads: CSVAAPLEQYF.

The J gene is TRBJ1-1, the V gene TRBV2. This CDR3 comprises 15 residues. CDR1 and CDR2 (germline): SNHLY, FYNNEI. The CDR3 spells CASSATADLNTEAFF.